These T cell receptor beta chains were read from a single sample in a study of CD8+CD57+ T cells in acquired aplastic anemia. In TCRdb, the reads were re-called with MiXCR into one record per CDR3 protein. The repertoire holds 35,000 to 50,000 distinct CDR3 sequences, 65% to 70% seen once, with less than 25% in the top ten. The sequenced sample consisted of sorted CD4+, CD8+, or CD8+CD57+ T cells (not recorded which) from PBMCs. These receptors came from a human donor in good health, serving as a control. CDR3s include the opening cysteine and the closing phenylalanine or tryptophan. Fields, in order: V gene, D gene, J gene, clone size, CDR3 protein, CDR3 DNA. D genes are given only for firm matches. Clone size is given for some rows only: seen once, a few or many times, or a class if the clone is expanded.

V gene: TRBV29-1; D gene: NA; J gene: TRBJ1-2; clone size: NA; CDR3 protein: CSVGAGPGDGYTF; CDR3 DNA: TGCAGCGTTGGGGCAGGGCCAGGGGATGGCTACACCTTC
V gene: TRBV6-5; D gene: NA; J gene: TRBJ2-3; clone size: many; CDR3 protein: CASSHLRSTDTQYF; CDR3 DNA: TGTGCCAGCAGCCACCTACGCAGCACAGATACGCAGTATTTT
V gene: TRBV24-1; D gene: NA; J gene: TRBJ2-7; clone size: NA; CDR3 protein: CATSETLGQSYEQYF; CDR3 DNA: TGTGCCACCAGTGAAACCCTAGGACAGTCCTACGAGCAGTACTTC
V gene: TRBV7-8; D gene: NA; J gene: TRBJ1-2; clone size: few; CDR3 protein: CASSLEQVYGYTF; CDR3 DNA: TGTGCCAGCAGCTTAGAACAGGTCTATGGCTACACCTTC
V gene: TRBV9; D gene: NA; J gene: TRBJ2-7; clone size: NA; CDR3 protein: CASSVAVVGEQYF; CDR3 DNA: TGTGCCAGCAGCGTAGCGGTGGTTGGGGAGCAGTACTTC
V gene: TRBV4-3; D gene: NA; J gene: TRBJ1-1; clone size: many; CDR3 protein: CASSQDTSGEAFF; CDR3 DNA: TGCGCCAGCAGCCAAGATACGTCAGGTGAAGCTTTCTTT
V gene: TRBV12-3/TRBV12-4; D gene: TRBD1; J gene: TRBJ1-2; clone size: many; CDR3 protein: CASSPGQGADYGYTF; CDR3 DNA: TGTGCCAGCAGTCCGGGACAGGGGGCGGACTATGGCTACACCTTC
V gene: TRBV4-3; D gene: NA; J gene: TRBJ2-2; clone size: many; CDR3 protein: CASSQVPTTRTPNTGELFF; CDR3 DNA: TGCGCCAGCAGCCAAGTTCCAACCACCAGAACGCCGAACACCGGGGAGCTGTTTTTT
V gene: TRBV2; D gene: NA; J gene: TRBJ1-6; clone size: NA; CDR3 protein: CASSARRGNSPLHF; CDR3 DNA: TGTGCCAGCAGTGCACGCAGGGGAAACTCACCCCTCCACTTT
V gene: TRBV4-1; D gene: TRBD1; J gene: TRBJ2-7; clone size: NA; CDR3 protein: CASGWDRDYEQYF; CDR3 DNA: TGCGCCAGCGGCTGGGACAGGGACTACGAGCAGTACTTC
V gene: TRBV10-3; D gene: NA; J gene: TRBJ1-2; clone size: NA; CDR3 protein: CATLYVRGPNYGYTF; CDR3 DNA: TGTGCCACCCTTTACGTCCGAGGGCCTAACTATGGCTACACCTTC
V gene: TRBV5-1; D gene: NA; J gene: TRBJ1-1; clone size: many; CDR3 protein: CASSFRENTEAFF; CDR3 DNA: TGCGCCAGCAGCTTTAGGGAAAACACTGAAGCTTTCTTT
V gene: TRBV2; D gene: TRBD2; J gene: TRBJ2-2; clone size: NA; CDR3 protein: CASSLAGVTGELFF; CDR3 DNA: TGTGCCAGTTCGTTAGCGGGGGTTACCGGGGAGCTGTTTTTT